This is a list of T cell receptor beta chains from one sample in a study of CD8 T cells in Susac syndrome. TCRdb reanalysed the immunoSEQ multiplex PCR reads using MiXCR and keeps one entry per CDR3 protein. The data contain hundreds of thousands of distinct CDR3 sequences, approximately 95% of them singletons. The material sequenced was CD4+ T cells from PBMCs. The origin of the receptors is a human donor with Susac syndrome. CDR3s include the opening cysteine and the closing phenylalanine or tryptophan. Fields, in order: D gene, J gene, V gene, clone size, CDR3 length, CDR3 protein, CDR3 DNA. D genes are given only for firm matches. Clone sizes are given selectively: once, few, many, or a class where the clone is expanded.

TRBD1 TRBJ2-3 TRBV27 - 13 CASKDRSTDTQYF TGTGCCAGCAAGGACAGGAGCACAGATACGCAGTATTTT
- TRBJ2-1 TRBV20-1 - 10 CSAKRYEQFF TGCAGTGCTAAGAGGTACGAGCAGTTCTTC
- TRBJ2-7 TRBV7-3 - 12 CASSLGGSEQYF TGTGCCAGCAGCTTGGGGGGCAGCGAGCAGTACTTC
TRBD1 TRBJ2-7 TRBV29-1 - 16 CSVGGGSGGLTYEQYF TGCAGCGTTGGAGGGGGATCAGGGGGCCTTACCTACGAGCAGTACTTC
TRBD2 TRBJ2-7 TRBV5-4 - 15 CASSWGLDPYYEQYF TGTGCCAGCAGCTGGGGACTAGACCCCTACTACGAGCAGTACTTC
- TRBJ1-4 TRBV29-1 once 12 CSVSFTNEKLFF TGCAGCGTTTCTTTCACAAATGAAAAACTGTTTTTT
TRBD2 TRBJ2-2 TRBV7-9 - 16 CASRTGLAVNTGELFF TGTGCCAGCAGGACTGGACTAGCGGTAAACACCGGGGAGCTGTTTTTT
TRBD1 TRBJ1-2 TRBV14 - 14 CASSQIQGNYGYTF TGTGCCAGCAGCCAGATACAGGGGAACTATGGCTACACCTTC
- TRBJ2-7 TRBV28 - 15 CASTSLAESSYEQYF TGTGCCAGCACCTCGCTAGCAGAAAGCTCCTACGAGCAGTACTTC
TRBD1 TRBJ2-6 TRBV27 once 17 CASSFAGGSSGANVLTF TGTGCCAGCAGTTTCGCAGGGGGCAGCTCTGGGGCCAACGTCCTGACTTTC
TRBD1 TRBJ2-1 TRBV3-1 - 15 CASSLPGTGYGEQFF TGTGCCAGCAGCCTTCCCGGGACAGGGTATGGTGAGCAGTTCTTC
TRBD2 TRBJ2-7 TRBV3-1 - 14 CASRLSGRAYEQYF TGTGCCAGCAGACTAAGCGGGAGGGCCTACGAGCAGTACTTC
- TRBJ2-1 TRBV7-9 - 14 CASSLVQGGNEQFF TGTGCCAGCAGCTTAGTACAGGGGGGGAATGAGCAGTTCTTC
TRBD1 TRBJ1-1 TRBV5-1 - 16 CASSLGSTGRNTEAFF TGCGCCAGCAGCTTGGGGTCGACAGGGCGAAACACTGAAGCTTTCTTT
TRBD1 TRBJ2-6 TRBV5-1 - 18 CASSFRDSGLAGANVLTF TGCGCCAGCAGCTTCCGGGACAGTGGGCTCGCTGGGGCCAACGTCCTGACTTTC
- TRBJ2-3 TRBV19 - 14 CASSIGGAVDTQYF TGTGCCAGTAGTATAGGAGGGGCTGTAGATACGCAGTATTTT
- TRBJ2-3 TRBV12-3/TRBV12-4 - 12 CATLGVTDTQYF TGTGCCACCTTGGGGGTTACAGATACGCAGTATTTT
- TRBJ2-7 TRBV29-1 - 12 CSVTTQGNEQYF TGCAGCGTTACAACTCAGGGGAACGAGCAGTACTTC
- TRBJ2-6 TRBV12-3/TRBV12-4 - 15 CASWGALSGANVLTF TGTGCCAGCTGGGGTGCGCTCTCTGGGGCCAACGTCCTGACTTTC
- TRBJ1-5 TRBV30 - 13 CAWSVTGDQPQHF TGTGCCTGGAGTGTGACCGGGGATCAGCCCCAGCATTTT
TRBD2 TRBJ2-3 TRBV20-1 - 19 CSARLVAGGPTLRADTQYF TGCAGTGCTAGACTTGTCGCGGGAGGGCCGACTCTTCGCGCAGATACGCAGTATTTT
- TRBJ1-5 TRBV28 - 16 CASSLLEGHSNQPQHF TGTGCCAGCAGTTTACTAGAGGGGCATAGCAATCAGCCCCAGCATTTT